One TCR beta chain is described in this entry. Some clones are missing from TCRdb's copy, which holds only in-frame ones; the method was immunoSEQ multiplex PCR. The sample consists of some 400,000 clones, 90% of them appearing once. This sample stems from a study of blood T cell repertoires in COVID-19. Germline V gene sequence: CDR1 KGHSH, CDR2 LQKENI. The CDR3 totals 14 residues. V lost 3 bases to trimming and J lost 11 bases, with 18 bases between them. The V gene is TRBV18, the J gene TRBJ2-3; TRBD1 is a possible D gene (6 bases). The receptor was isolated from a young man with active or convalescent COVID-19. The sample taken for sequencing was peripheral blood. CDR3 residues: CASSPETGPFGQYF. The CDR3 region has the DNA TGTGCCAGCTCACCGGAGACAGGCCCTTTCGGGCAGTATTTT.